A single sample is the source of the 27 T cell receptor beta chains below, sequenced in a study of T cell responses to AZD1222 COVID-19 vaccine. The data were produced by immunoSEQ multiplex PCR, yet TCRdb's version contains in-frame clones alone and is incomplete. The table has approximately 84,000 clones, 80% to 90% seen once. The sample in question was peripheral blood, obtained 28 days after the second AZD1222 dose. These TCRs come from an adult who received the AZD1222 COVID-19 vaccine.

J is TRBJ1-4 and V is TRBV7-2; 9 nucleotides match TRBD1. The CDR3 has 16 residues. Per germline, CDR1 SGHTA and CDR2 FQGNSA. Trimming cost V 4 bases and J 7 bases; bases outside gene matches: 10. The CDR3 bases are TGTGCCAGCAGCTCTACCAACAGGGGGCTATTTGAAAAACTGTTTTTT. This sequence encodes CASSSTNRGLFEKLFF. Complete variable domain (other parts from reference TRBV7-2 and TRBJ1-4): GAGVSQSPSNKVTEKGKDVELRCDPISGHTALYWYRQSLGQGLEFLIYFQGNSAPDKSGLPSDRFSAERTGGSVSTLTIQRTQQEDSAVYLCASSSTNRGLFEKLFFGSGTQLSVL.

There are a few counts of this clone. This chain links TRBV19 with TRBJ2-1; TRBD2 matches 13 bases. The CDR3 runs to 16 residues. V lost 5 bases and J lost 4; bases outside the gene matches: 5. The germline V gene has CDR1 LNHDA and CDR2 SQIVND (reference sequence). The CDR3 DNA follows: TGTGCCAGTAGTGGGGGACTAGCGGGACCTTACAATGAGCAGTTCTTC. It specifies CASSGGLAGPYNEQFF. Together with reference TRBV19 and TRBJ2-1, the CDR3 gives the full variable domain: DGGITQSPKYLFRKEGQNVTLSCEQNLNHDAMYWYRQDPGQGLRLIYYSQIVNDFQKGDIAEGYSVSREKKESFPLTVTSAQKNPTAFYLCASSGGLAGPYNEQFFGPGTRLTVL.

The chain combines TRBV11-2 with TRBJ2-7; 9 bases agree with TRBD2. Per germline, CDR1 SGHAT and CDR2 FQNNGV. V trimming: 5 bases; J trimming: 2 bases; junction bases outside the gene matches: 10. The CDR3 has 16 amino acids. The CDR3 DNA is TGTGCCAGCAGCACAGGTAGCGGGAGAAGAACCTACGAGCAGTACTTC. Protein: CASSTGSGRRTYEQYF.

The chain joins TRBV6-2 or TRBV6-3 to TRBJ2-1, with a possible D match to TRBD1 (6 bases). Germline V lookup: CDR1 MNHEY, CDR2 SVGEGT. V shed 6 bases and J shed 8 bases, with 11 bases lying between them. This CDR3 is 12 amino acids long. DNA of the CDR3: TGTGCCAGCAGCCAAAGGGGGTATGAGCAGTTCTTC. Protein product: CASSQRGYEQFF.

The CDR3: CASSLGPSGEQFF. CDR3 DNA sequence: TGTGCCAGCAGCTTGGGACCCTCCGGTGAGCAGTTCTTC. V gene TRBV7-3 combines with J gene TRBJ2-1, with D perhaps being TRBD1 or TRBD2 (5 bases each). V lost 3 bases and J lost 9, with 12 bases in between. In germline, CDR1 is SGHTA, CDR2 FQGTGA. The CDR3 runs 13 residues.

V usage is TRBV7-2 and J usage is TRBJ1-2; D is ambiguous. The CDR3 extends over 15 amino acids. Germline assignment: CDR1 SGHTA and CDR2 FQGNSA. V lost 5 bases and J lost 5, with 18 bases in between. This CDR3 reads CASSPRTDGWYGYTF. DNA of the CDR3: TGTGCCAGCAGCCCCCGGACGGATGGTTGGTATGGCTACACCTTC.

This clone was seen a handful of times. The gene calls are TRBV7-3 and TRBJ1-3; D possibly corresponds to TRBD1 (5 bases). The germline V gene encodes CDR1 SGHTA and CDR2 FQGTGA. Trimming left V 5 bases short and J 2 bases short, with 10 bases between. This CDR3 comprises 14 residues. The CDR3 here is CASSHGGAGNTIYF. The CDR3 DNA reads as TGTGCCAGCAGCCATGGGGGAGCTGGAAACACCATATATTTT.

In this sample, this clone turned up once. The chain combines TRBV11-2 with TRBJ1-5, with D possibly TRBD1 on 5 matching bases. V lost 0 bases and J lost 2, with 8 bases in between. Germline values: CDR1 SGHAT, CDR2 FQNNGV. CDR3 size: 15 residues. The CDR3 nucleotides read TGTGCCAGCAGCTTAGATCGGGGGGGCAATCAGCCCCAGCATTTT. This codes for CASSLDRGGNQPQHF.

The chain is built from TRBV20-1 and TRBJ1-5, with D hard to call. The CDR3 spans 11 residues. CDR1 is DFQATT and CDR2 is SNEGSKA in the germline V gene (reference sequence). The CDR3: CTSLFGQPQHF. For the CDR3, the DNA is TGCACGAGCCTTTTCGGCCAGCCCCAGCATTTT.

The rearrangement uses TRBV10-1 and TRBJ1-2; D unresolved. Deletions cut 8 bases from V and 5 bases from J, with 12 bases between. The germline CDR1 and CDR2 sequences are WNHNN and SYGVQD (reference sequence). CDR3 length equals 12 residues. In nucleotides, the CDR3 is TGCGCCAGCGGTAGAGGGAGATATGGCTACACCTTC. Its protein is CASGRGRYGYTF.

The chain employs TRBV9 and TRBJ1-1; D is uncertain. The CDR3 loop spans 13 amino acids. Germline CDR1 SGDLS, CDR2 YYNGEE. With 3 bases removed from V and 11 bases from J, the gap between germline ends came to 17 bases. CDR3 nucleotides: TGTGCCAGCAGCGACGGACCAAGGACGACGGCTTTCTTT. Protein sequence: CASSDGPRTTAFF.

This clone was seen a handful of times. The rearrangement links TRBV4-1 to TRBJ2-7; either TRBD1 or TRBD2 may supply D (6 bases each). This CDR3 spans 14 amino acids. Germline V gene lookup returns CDR1 MGHRA and CDR2 YSYEKL. V lost 4 bases and J lost 2, with 12 bases in between. The CDR3 DNA reads TGCGCCAGCAGCCCTGGAGGGGGGCCCTACGAGCAGTACTTC. Protein: CASSPGGGPYEQYF.

The gene calls are TRBV7-9 and TRBJ2-1, with 8 bases that match TRBD1. Germline CDR1 is SEHNR and CDR2 is FQNEAQ (reference sequence). Germline trimming cut 5 bases from V and 5 bases from J; bases unmatched to any gene: 11. The CDR3 loop spans 16 amino acids. CDR3 DNA: TGTGCCAGCAGCCAACCCCAGGGGGCGAAGGACAATGAGCAGTTCTTC. This translates into CASSQPQGAKDNEQFF.

J is TRBJ1-2 and V is TRBV2, with 9 bases identical to TRBD1. CDR1 is SNHLY, CDR2 FYNNEI, per germline. The CDR3 totals 12 residues. V dropped 6 bases and J dropped 13; count of bases not matched to a gene: 9. CDR3 region: CASRGTGRICTF. The CDR3 DNA reads as TGTGCCAGCAGGGGGACAGGGCGCATTTGCACCTTC.

The chain has TRBV5-4 and TRBJ2-1; 11 bases are a match to TRBD2. After removal of 5 bases from V and 7 bases from J, the junction contained 11 bases not matched to a gene. The CDR3 contains 16 residues. Germline V gene lookup returns CDR1 SGHNT and CDR2 YYREEE (reference sequence). The chain's CDR3 is CASSQGVAGGLNEQFF. The CDR3 DNA sequence: TGTGCCAGCAGTCAGGGAGTAGCGGGAGGGCTGAATGAGCAGTTCTTC.

The genes are TRBV10-3 and TRBJ2-2, with D maybe TRBD2 (6 bases). Germline loops: CDR1 ENHRY, CDR2 SYGVKD. This CDR3 comprises 14 residues. The V and J ends lost 2 bases and 2 bases respectively, with 6 bases between them. CDR3 in DNA: TGTGCCATCAGTGAGACTAGCAACACCGGGGAGCTGTTTTTT. Translation: CAISETSNTGELFF.

The chain employs TRBV20-1 and TRBJ1-1; 8 bases map to TRBD1. Germline-derived CDR1 and CDR2 are DFQATT and SNEGSKA (reference sequence). This CDR3 is built from 11 residues. V dropped 5 bases and J dropped 5; count of bases not matched to a gene: 1. The DNA for the CDR3 is TGCAGTGCTCGGGACAGGACTGAAGCTTTCTTT. This gives the protein CSARDRTEAFF.

The rearrangement uses TRBV9 and TRBJ2-3, with a tentative D call TRBD2 (6 bases). V lost 3 bases and J lost 2, with 10 bases in between. Germline-derived CDR1 and CDR2 are SGDLS and YYNGEE. The CDR3 contains 14 residues. CDR3 region: CASSGSGYTDTQYF. The CDR3 DNA follows: TGTGCCAGCAGCGGTAGCGGATACACAGATACGCAGTATTTT. Supplemented by reference TRBV9 and TRBJ2-3, the full variable domain reads DSGVTQTPKHLITATGQRVTLRCSPRSGDLSVYWYQQSLDQGLQFLIQYYNGEERAKGNILERFSAQQFPDLHSELNLSSLELGDSALYFCASSGSGYTDTQYFGPGTRLTVL.

The genes are TRBV28 and TRBJ1-5, with D tentatively TRBD1 (5 bases). The CDR3 length is 17 residues. Per germline, CDR1 MDHEN and CDR2 SYDVKM. V dropped 5 bases and J dropped 4 bases, with 21 bases sitting between them. The CDR3 nucleotides are TGTGCCAGCAGTCAACCCTTCCAGGGCTGGGGAAATCAGCCCCAGCATTTT. Protein: CASSQPFQGWGNQPQHF. Supplemented by reference TRBV28 and TRBJ1-5, the full variable domain reads DVKVTQSSRYLVKRTGEKVFLECVQDMDHENMFWYRQDPGLGLRLIYFSYDVKMKEKGDIPEGYSVSREKKERFSLILESASTNQTSMYLCASSQPFQGWGNQPQHFGDGTRLSIL.

This clone appeared once. The V call is TRBV7-2, the J call TRBJ1-5; D gene unclear. Trimming cost V 2 bases and J 5 bases, with 4 bases left between them. This CDR3 has 12 residues. Germline lookup yields CDR1 SGHTA and CDR2 FQGNSA. The CDR3 nucleotides read TGTGCCAGCAGCTTAAGGGATCAGCCCCAGCATTTT. Encoded protein: CASSLRDQPQHF.

This rearrangement joins TRBV11-1 to TRBJ2-3; maybe TRBD1 (6 bases). The CDR3 is 15 residues long. Germline loops: CDR1 SGHAT, CDR2 FQDESV (reference sequence). V was cut by 1 base and J by 5 bases, with 13 bases left in between. This chain's CDR3 is CASSLEPLQGDTQYF. The CDR3 coding sequence is TGTGCCAGCAGCTTAGAGCCGCTACAGGGAGATACGCAGTATTTT.

This clone was recorded a few times. The rearrangement joins TRBV7-2 to TRBJ2-3; D call uncertain. CDR3 length: 16 residues. The V gene's germline CDR1 is SGHTA and CDR2 FQGNSA. V lost 1 base and J lost 1, with 12 bases in between. In nucleotides, the CDR3 is TGTGCCAGCAGCTTAGAAAGTTCTGTCGGCACAGATACGCAGTATTTT. Encoded protein: CASSLESSVGTDTQYF.

This clone was observed at least ten times. Here the CDR3 reads CASSPDLAGENTGELFF. DNA of the CDR3: TGCGCCAGCAGCCCCGACCTAGCGGGAGAGAACACCGGGGAGCTGTTTTTT. V gene TRBV4-3 combines with J gene TRBJ2-2; TRBD2 matches at 10 bases. The germline CDR1 and CDR2 sequences are LGHNA and YSLEER. CDR3 length: 17 amino acids. Trimming took 4 bases from V and 1 from J; bases not matched to a gene: 6.

The gene calls are TRBV21-1 and TRBJ2-1; the table's D call TRBD1 went unverified against the DNA. TRBV21-1 is assigned pseudogene status. CDR3 length equals 19 residues. CDR3 sequence: CASSKASLQGLFPYNEQFF. CDR3 bases: TGTGCCAGCAGCAAAGCTAGCCTACAGGGATTATTTCCCTACAATGAGCAGTTCTTC.

V and J are TRBV5-5 and TRBJ1-1, with D unresolved. The V gene lost 0 bases and the J gene lost 1 base, with 4 bases spanning the gap. Per the germline V gene, CDR1 is SGHKS and CDR2 is YYEKEE (reference sequence). The CDR3 contains 13 residues. CDR3 loop: CASSLEGNTEAFF. CDR3 nucleotides: TGTGCCAGCAGCTTGGAAGGGAACACTGAAGCTTTCTTT.

The gene calls are TRBV25-1 and TRBJ1-4; unclear D gene. V dropped 0 bases and J dropped 0 bases, with 14 bases sitting between them. The germline V gene encodes CDR1 MGHDK and CDR2 SYGVNS. The CDR3 sequence is 18 residues long. CDR3 DNA sequence: TGTGCCAGCAGTGAATATAGTTATACATATCCAACTAATGAAAAACTGTTTTTT. It yields the protein CASSEYSYTYPTNEKLFF.

The chain is built from TRBV6-2 or TRBV6-3 and TRBJ2-2; the match to TRBD1 covers 8 bases. Germline-derived CDR1 and CDR2 are MNHEY and SVGEGT. V was pared by 2 bases and J by 5 bases, with 7 bases of the junction left unmatched. The CDR3 covers 16 residues. The CDR3 reads CASSYPGTGPTGELFF. Written as DNA, the CDR3 is TGTGCCAGCAGTTACCCAGGGACAGGACCTACCGGGGAGCTGTTTTTT.